This T cell receptor (beta chain) was sequenced in a study of T cells in localized non-small cell lung cancer. Study observations and caveats: Uninvolved adjacent lung, not tumor, had the highest T cell clonality. Researchers found a median around 50 of the top 100 tumor clones in adjacent lung. Sequencing involved a lone tumor region, leaving heterogeneity possible.

Libraries were prepared by immunoSEQ multiplex PCR; TCRdb keeps only in-frame clonotypes and omits some of them. The sample includes 60,000 or so clones, roughly 80% of them seen just once. Regarding this clone: No antigen is known for it.

The germline V gene encodes CDR1 SNHLY and CDR2 FYNNEI. This CDR3 contains 15 residues. V lost 1 base and J 1 base, leaving 8 bases between the germline ends. The sequence was collected from a man aged 40-75 years with stage II lung adenocarcinoma. The J gene is TRBJ2-1, the V gene TRBV2; a weak D match, TRBD2 (5 bases). The sequencing used PBMCs, collected before any cancer treatment. CDR3 nucleotide sequence: TGTGCCAGCAGTGAAGAGCGGCCATCCTACAATGAGCAGTTCTTC. Translated: CASSEERPSYNEQFF.